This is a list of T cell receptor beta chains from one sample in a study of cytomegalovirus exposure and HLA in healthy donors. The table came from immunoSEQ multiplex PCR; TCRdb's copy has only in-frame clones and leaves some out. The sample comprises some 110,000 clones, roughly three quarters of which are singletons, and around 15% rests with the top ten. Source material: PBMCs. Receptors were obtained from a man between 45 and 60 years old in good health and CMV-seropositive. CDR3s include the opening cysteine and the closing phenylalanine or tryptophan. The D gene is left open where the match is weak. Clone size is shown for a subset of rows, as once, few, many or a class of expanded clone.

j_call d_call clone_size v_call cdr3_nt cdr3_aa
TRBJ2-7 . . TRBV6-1 TGTGCCAGCCGGAGGGGTGAGCAGTACTTC CASRRGEQYF
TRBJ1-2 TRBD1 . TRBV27 TGTGCCAGCAGCCATTCCGGGACAGGGGAAATGTATGGCTACACCTTC CASSHSGTGEMYGYTF
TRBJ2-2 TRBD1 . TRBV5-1 TGCGCCAGCAGCAGGGACAGGGTCGGGGAGCTGTTTTTT CASSRDRVGELFF
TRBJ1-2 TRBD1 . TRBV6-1 TGTGCCAGCAGTGACGGGACAGACAACTATGGCTACACCTTC CASSDGTDNYGYTF
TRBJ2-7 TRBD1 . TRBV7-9 TGTGCCAGCAGCCCAGCCGGGACAGGGATTTACGAGCAGTACTTC CASSPAGTGIYEQYF
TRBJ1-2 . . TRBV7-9 TGTGCCAGCAGCGTTAACCGGGACTATGGCTACACCTTC CASSVNRDYGYTF
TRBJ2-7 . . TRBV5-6 TGTGCCAGCAGCTTTCGTCGGGTAACCTACGAGCAGTACTTC CASSFRRVTYEQYF
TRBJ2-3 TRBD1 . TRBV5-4 TGTGCCAGCAGCTTGGTAGGGACAGAAGTAGATACGCAGTATTTT CASSLVGTEVDTQYF
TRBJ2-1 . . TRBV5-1 TGCGCCAGCAGCTTGGGGAGCCCGTACAATGAGCAGTTCTTC CASSLGSPYNEQFF
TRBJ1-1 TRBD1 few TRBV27 TGTGCCAGCATAGGACAGGGTACATTTAACACTGAAGCTTTCTTT CASIGQGTFNTEAFF
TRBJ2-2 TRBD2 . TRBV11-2 TGTGCCAGCAGCCGGACCGCGGGGGCCGGGGAGCTGTTTTTT CASSRTAGAGELFF
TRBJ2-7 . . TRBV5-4 TGTGCCAGCAGCTCCCCGGGAAACTACGAGCAGTACTTC CASSSPGNYEQYF
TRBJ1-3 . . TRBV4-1 TGCGCCAGCAGCCAAGAAACAGTCTCTGGAAACACCATATATTTT CASSQETVSGNTIYF
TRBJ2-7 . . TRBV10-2 TGCGCCAGCAGTGAGCGGTACGAGCAGTACTTC CASSERYEQYF
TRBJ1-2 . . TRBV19 TGTGCCAGTAGTCCCGGGGGGGGATCCTATGGCTACACCTTC CASSPGGGSYGYTF
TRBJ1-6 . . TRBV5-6 TGTGCCAGCAGCGCAGGGGAACTCAATTCACCCCTCCACTTT CASSAGELNSPLHF
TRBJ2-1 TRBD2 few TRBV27 TGTGCCAGCAGTTTAGCCAGCGGGAGTAACTACAATGAGCAGTTCTTC CASSLASGSNYNEQFF
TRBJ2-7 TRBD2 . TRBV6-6 TGTGCCAGCAGTTCCTCTAGCGGCAGACCCCCCTACGAGCAGTACTTC CASSSSSGRPPYEQYF
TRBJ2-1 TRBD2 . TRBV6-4 TGTGCCAGCAGTGGGACTAGCGGGGGCAATGAGCAGTTCTTC CASSGTSGGNEQFF
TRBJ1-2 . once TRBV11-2 TGTGCCAGCAGTCCCGGGGCAGGGGCCGCCGGCTACACCTTC CASSPGAGAAGYTF
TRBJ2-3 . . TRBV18 TGTGCCAGCTCACCAGGAGACTTTAACACAGATACGCAGTATTTT CASSPGDFNTDTQYF
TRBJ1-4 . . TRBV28 TGTGCCAGCAGCGAAAGCGGTCTCGGGGCTAATGAAAAACTGTTTTTT CASSESGLGANEKLFF
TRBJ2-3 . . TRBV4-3 TGCGCCAGCAGCCTTCAGGGAAGTATACGCACAGATACGCAGTATTTT CASSLQGSIRTDTQYF
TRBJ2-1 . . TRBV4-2 TGTGCCAGCAGCCAAGACTTAAATTTTGAGCAGTTCTTC CASSQDLNFEQFF
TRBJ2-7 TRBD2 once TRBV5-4 TGTGCCAGCAGCTTGGGACTAGCGGGAGGGCAGGAGTTAGGCGAGCAGTACTTC CASSLGLAGGQELGEQYF
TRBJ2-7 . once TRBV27 TGTGCCAGCAGTTTACAGGGTATACGCAACGAGCAGTACTTC CASSLQGIRNEQYF
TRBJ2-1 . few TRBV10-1 TGCGCCAGCAGTGATCCAGCGGTCAATGAGCAGTTCTTC CASSDPAVNEQFF
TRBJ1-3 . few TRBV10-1 TGCGCCAGCAGTGAATCGGCGGCCCCGGGAAACACCATATATTTT CASSESAAPGNTIYF
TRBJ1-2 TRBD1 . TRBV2 TGTGCCAGCAGTGAAGACTCCGGGACAGGGGACGGCTACACCTTC CASSEDSGTGDGYTF
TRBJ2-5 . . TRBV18 TGTGCCAGCTCACCGAGTAGACAAGAGACCCAGTACTTC CASSPSRQETQYF
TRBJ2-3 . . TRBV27 TGTGCCAGCACGGCAGGGGAGGGAGATACGCAGTATTTT CASTAGEGDTQYF
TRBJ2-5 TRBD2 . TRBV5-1 TGCGCCAGCAGTGCGGGGGGCACACAAGAGACCCAGTACTTC CASSAGGTQETQYF
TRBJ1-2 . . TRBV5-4 TGTGCCAGCAGCTTGGGGGAGCTTGACTATGGCTACACCTTC CASSLGELDYGYTF
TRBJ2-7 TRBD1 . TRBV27 TGTGCCAGCAGTTTTGGCTGGGGACAGGGGAACGAGCAGTACTTC CASSFGWGQGNEQYF
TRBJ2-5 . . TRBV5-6 TGTGCCAGCAGCTTGGACTCTAAGAACCGGGGGACCCAGTACTTC CASSLDSKNRGTQYF
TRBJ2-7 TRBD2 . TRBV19 TGTGCCAGTAGTATGGGCACGAGGGAGGGCTCCTACGAGCAGTACTTC CASSMGTREGSYEQYF
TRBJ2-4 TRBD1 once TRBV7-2 TGTGCCAGCAGCCCCGACCGGACAGGGGTCGGACCCAAAAACATTCAGTACTTC CASSPDRTGVGPKNIQYF
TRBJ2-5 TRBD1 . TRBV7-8 TGTGCCAGCAGCCCTCGGACAGGGGGTGAAGAGACCCAGTACTTC CASSPRTGGEETQYF
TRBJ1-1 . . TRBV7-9 TGTGCCAGCAGCTCGGACACTATGAACACTGAAGCTTTCTTT CASSSDTMNTEAFF
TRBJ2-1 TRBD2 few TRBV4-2 TGTGCCAGCAGCCAAGAATTGGGGACTATGTATGAGCAGTTCTTC CASSQELGTMYEQFF
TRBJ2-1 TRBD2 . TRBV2 TGTGCCAGCAGTCCAACTAGCGCCTACAATGAGCAGTTCTTC CASSPTSAYNEQFF
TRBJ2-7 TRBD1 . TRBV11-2 TGTGCCAGCAACCGGCAGGGGGTTGTGGGCTCCTACGAGCAGTACTTC CASNRQGVVGSYEQYF
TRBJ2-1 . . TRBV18 TGTGCCAGCTCACCGGCCAATGAGCAGTTCTTC CASSPANEQFF
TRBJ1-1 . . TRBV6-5 TGTGCCAGCAGTAAAATCATGAACACTGAAGCTTTCTTT CASSKIMNTEAFF
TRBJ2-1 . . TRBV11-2 TGTGCCAGCAGCTTAGTAGCCAGCTACAATGAGCAGTTCTTC CASSLVASYNEQFF
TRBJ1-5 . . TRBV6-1 TGTGCCTCGGAGAAGGAGCGGGATCAGCCCCAGCATTTT CASEKERDQPQHF
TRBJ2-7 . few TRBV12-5 TGTGCTAGTGGTCTACAGGGTATGGGGCAGTACTTC CASGLQGMGQYF
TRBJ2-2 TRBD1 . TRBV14 TGTGCCAGCAGCCCAGGGACAGCCTACACCGGGGAGCTGTTTTTT CASSPGTAYTGELFF
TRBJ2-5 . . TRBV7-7 TGTGCTAGCAGCCCCGAGTGGGGGCCACAAGAGACCCAGTACTTC CASSPEWGPQETQYF
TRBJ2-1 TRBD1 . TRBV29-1 TGCAGCGCACTATCCGACAGGGCTCGTAGAAATGAGCAGTTCTTC CSALSDRARRNEQFF
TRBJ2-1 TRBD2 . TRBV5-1 TGCGCCAGCAGCTCGTTCGGGGGGGGTGGGAATGAGCAGTTCTTC CASSSFGGGGNEQFF
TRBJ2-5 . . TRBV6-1 TGTGCCACCATCGGGACTCCCGGTCCCCAGTACTTC CATIGTPGPQYF
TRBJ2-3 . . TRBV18 TGTGCCAGCTCACCAGAGCTCAGCACAGATACGCAGTATTTT CASSPELSTDTQYF
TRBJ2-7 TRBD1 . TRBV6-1 TGTGCCAGCACCGGGACAGTATACGAGCAGTACTTC CASTGTVYEQYF
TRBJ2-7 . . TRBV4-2 TGTGCCAGCAGCCACGCCGGGACTGGAGGTCTCGAGCAGTACTTC CASSHAGTGGLEQYF
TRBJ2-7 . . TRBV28 TGTGCCAGCAGAAGGGGTCTAGGGGGAGGGTTCTCCTACGAGCAGTACTTC CASRRGLGGGFSYEQYF
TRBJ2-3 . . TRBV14 TGTGCCAGCAGCCAGGTCGGAGGGGCCACAGATACGCAGTATTTT CASSQVGGATDTQYF
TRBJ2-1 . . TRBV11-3 TGTGCCAGCACTACCTCTTACAATGAGCAGTTCTTC CASTTSYNEQFF